This T cell receptor (beta chain) was sequenced for a study of T cell changes during pregnancy in multiple sclerosis. The CDR3 runs to 10 residues. Trimming removed 8 bases at V and 4 bases at J, with 5 bases between. Germline V lookup: CDR1 GTSNPN, CDR2 SVGIG (reference sequence). Using immunoSEQ multiplex PCR, the repertoire was profiled, and TCRdb retains in-frame clones only, with some absent. This table has about 70,000 clones, 80% to 95% appearing once. The specimen was CD8+ T cells from peripheral blood mononuclear cells, collected in the third trimester of pregnancy. J is TRBJ2-2 and V is TRBV30; D is undetermined. The source of this sequence is a female donor in good health, enrolled as a control in a pregnancy study. This CDR3 reads CALLTGELFF. The CDR3 DNA is TGTGCCCTCCTCACCGGGGAGCTGTTTTTT.